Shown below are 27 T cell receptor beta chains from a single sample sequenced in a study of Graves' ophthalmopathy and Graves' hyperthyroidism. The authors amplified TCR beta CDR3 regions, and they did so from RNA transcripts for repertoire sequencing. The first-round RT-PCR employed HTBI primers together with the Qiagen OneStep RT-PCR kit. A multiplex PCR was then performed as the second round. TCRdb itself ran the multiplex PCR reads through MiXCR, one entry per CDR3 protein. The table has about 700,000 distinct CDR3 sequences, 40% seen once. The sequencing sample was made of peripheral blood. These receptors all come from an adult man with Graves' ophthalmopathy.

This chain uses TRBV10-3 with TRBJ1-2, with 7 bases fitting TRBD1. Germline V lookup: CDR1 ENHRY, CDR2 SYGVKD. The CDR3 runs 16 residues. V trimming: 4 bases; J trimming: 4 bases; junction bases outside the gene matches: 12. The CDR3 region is CAISATSRGTAYGYTF. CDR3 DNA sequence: TGTGCCATCAGTGCCACCAGCAGAGGGACAGCCTATGGCTACACCTTC.

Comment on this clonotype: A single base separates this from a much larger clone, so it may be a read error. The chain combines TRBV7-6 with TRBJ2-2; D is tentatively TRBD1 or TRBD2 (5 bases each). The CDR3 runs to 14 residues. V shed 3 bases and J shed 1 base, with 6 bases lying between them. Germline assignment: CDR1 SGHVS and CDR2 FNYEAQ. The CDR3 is CASSLGENTGELFF. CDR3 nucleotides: TGTGCCAGCAGCTTGGGGGAGAACACCGGGGAGCTGTTTTTT.

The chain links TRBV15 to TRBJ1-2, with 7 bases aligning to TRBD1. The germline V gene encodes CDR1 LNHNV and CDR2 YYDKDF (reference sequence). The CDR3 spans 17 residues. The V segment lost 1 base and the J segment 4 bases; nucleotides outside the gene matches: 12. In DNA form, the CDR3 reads TGTGCCACCAGCAGAGTGAGGCGGGACAGAGACACCTATGGCTACACCTTC. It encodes CATSRVRRDRDTYGYTF.

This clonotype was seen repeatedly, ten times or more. This CDR3 is CASSLNSGASPLHF. CDR3 sequence (DNA): TGTGCCAGCAGCTTAAACAGTGGGGCGTCACCCCTCCACTTT. The chain combines TRBV11-2 with TRBJ1-6; the D gene is possibly TRBD1 (5 bases). From germline, CDR1 is SGHAT and CDR2 FQNNGV. The CDR3 has 14 residues. V was trimmed by 2 bases and J by 10 bases, leaving 12 bases between them.

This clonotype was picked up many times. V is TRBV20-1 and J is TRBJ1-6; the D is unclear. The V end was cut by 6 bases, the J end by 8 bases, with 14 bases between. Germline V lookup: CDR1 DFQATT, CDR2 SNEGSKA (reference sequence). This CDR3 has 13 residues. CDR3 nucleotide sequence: TGCAGTGCCCAACGCGAGCCAGATTCACCCCTCCACTTT. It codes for CSAQREPDSPLHF.

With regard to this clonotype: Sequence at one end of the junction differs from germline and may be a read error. The CDR3 region is CAISEALSAPETQYF. The CDR3 bases are TGTGCCATCAGTGAGGCACTATCGGCCCCAGAGACCCAGTACTTC. V usage is TRBV25-1 and J usage is TRBJ2-5, with D unclear. The CDR3 spans 15 residues. CDR1 MGHDK and CDR2 SYGVNS come from the germline V gene. Supplemented by reference TRBV25-1 and TRBJ2-5, the full variable domain reads EADIYQTPRYLVIGTGKKITLECSQTMGHDKMYWYQQDPGMELHLIHYSYGVNSTEKGDLSSESTVSRIRTEHFPLTLESARPSHTSQYLCAISEALSAPETQYFGPGTRLLVL.

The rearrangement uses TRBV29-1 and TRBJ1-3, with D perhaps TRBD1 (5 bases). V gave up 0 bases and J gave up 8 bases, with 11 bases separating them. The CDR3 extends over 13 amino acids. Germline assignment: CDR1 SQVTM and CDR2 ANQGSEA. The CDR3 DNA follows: TGCAGCGTTGAAGATCGGGTGGGGGACACCATATATTTT. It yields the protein CSVEDRVGDTIYF.

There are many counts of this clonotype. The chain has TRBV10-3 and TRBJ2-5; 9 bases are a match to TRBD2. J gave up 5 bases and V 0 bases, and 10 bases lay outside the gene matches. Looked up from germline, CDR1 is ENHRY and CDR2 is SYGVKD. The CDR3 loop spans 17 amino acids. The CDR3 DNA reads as TGTGCCATCAGTGAGTCGAAGGGCGGGAGGGCCGGTGAGACCCAGTACTTC. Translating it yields CAISESKGGRAGETQYF.

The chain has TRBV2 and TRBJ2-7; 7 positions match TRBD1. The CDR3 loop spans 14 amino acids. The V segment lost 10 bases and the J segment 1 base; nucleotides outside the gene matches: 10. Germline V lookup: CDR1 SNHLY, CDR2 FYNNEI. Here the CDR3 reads CATWDRGISYEQYF. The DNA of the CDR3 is TGTGCCACGTGGGACAGAGGGATTTCCTACGAGCAGTACTTC.

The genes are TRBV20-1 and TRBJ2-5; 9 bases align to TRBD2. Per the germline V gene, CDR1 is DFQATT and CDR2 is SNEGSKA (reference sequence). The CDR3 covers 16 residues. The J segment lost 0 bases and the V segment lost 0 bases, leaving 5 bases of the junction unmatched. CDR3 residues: CSARDPTSGYQETQYF. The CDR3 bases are TGCAGTGCTAGAGATCCAACTAGCGGGTACCAAGAGACCCAGTACTTC.

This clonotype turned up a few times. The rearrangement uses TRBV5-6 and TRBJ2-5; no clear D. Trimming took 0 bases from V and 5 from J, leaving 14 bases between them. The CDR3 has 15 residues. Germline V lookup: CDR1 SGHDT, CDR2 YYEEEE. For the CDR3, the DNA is TGTGCCAGCAGCTTGGAGGTGCGGTATCATGAGACCCAGTACTTC. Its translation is CASSLEVRYHETQYF.

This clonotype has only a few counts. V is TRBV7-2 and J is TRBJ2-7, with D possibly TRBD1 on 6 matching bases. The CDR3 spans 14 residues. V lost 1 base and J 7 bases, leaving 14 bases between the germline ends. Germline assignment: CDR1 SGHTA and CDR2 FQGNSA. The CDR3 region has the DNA TGTGCCAGCAGCTTAGGATGGGGGCTGGGGGAGCAGTACTTC. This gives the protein CASSLGWGLGEQYF.

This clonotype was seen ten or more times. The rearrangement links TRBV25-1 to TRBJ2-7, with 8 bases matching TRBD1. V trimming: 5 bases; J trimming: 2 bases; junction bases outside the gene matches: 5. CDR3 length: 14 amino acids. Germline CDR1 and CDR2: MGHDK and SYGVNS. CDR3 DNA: TGTGCCAGCAGTATCGGACAGGGTACCTACGAGCAGTACTTC. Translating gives CASSIGQGTYEQYF.

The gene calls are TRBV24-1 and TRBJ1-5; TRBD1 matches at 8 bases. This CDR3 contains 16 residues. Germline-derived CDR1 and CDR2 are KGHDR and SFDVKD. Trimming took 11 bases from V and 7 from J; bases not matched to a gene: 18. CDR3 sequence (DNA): TGTGCCAGCAGCGGTGGAGGACAGGGATTCATGCAGCCCCAGCATTTT. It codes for CASSGGGQGFMQPQHF.

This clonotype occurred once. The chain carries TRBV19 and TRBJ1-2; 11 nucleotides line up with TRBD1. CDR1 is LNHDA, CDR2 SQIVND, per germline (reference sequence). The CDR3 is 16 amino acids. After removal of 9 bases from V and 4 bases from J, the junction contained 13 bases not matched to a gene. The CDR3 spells CASSYVGQGAGYGYTF. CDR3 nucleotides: TGTGCCAGCAGTTACGTTGGACAGGGGGCGGGCTATGGCTACACCTTC.

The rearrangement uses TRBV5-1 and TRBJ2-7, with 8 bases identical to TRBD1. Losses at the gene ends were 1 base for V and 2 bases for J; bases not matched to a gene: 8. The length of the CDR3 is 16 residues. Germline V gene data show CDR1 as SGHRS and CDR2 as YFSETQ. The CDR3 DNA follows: TGCGCCAGCAGCTTGTCTCGGACAGGGTACCCCTACGAGCAGTACTTC. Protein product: CASSLSRTGYPYEQYF.

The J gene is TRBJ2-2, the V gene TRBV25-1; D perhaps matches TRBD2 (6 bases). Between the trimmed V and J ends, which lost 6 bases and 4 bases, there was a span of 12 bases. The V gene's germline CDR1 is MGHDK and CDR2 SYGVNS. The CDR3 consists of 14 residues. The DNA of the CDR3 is TGTGCCAGCAGCCGCGGGGTGGTCACCGGGGAGCTGTTTTTT. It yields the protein CASSRGVVTGELFF. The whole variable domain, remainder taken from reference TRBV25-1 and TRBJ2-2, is EADIYQTPRYLVIGTGKKITLECSQTMGHDKMYWYQQDPGMELHLIHYSYGVNSTEKGDLSSESTVSRIRTEHFPLTLESARPSHTSQYLCASSRGVVTGELFFGEGSRLTVL.

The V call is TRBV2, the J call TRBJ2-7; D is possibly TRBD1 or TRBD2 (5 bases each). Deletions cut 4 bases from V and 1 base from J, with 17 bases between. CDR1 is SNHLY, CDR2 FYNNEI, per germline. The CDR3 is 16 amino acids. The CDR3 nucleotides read TGTGCCAGCAGTGGGCATGGGACCTCACTTTCCTACGAGCAGTACTTC. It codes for CASSGHGTSLSYEQYF.

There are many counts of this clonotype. CDR3 protein: CASTPIGGEANYGYTF. DNA for the CDR3: TGTGCCAGTACCCCGATCGGGGGCGAGGCTAACTATGGCTACACCTTC. The chain carries TRBV19 and TRBJ1-2; D may be TRBD1 (6 bases). Looked up from germline, CDR1 is LNHDA and CDR2 is SQIVND (reference sequence). V lost 7 bases and J lost 0, with 18 bases in between. This CDR3 region has 16 residues.

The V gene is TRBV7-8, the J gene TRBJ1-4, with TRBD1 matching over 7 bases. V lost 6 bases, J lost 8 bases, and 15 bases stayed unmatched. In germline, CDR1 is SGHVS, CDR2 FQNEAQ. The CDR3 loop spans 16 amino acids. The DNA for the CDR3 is TGTGCCAGCAGTTTAATTTCAGGGGGGATGGGGGAAAAACTGTTTTTT. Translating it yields CASSLISGGMGEKLFF.

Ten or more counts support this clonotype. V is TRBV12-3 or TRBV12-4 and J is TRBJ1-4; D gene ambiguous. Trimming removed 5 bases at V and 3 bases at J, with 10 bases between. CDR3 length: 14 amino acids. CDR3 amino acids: CASSPGRPNEKLFF. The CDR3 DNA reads TGTGCCAGCAGTCCCGGGCGGCCTAATGAAAAACTGTTTTTT.

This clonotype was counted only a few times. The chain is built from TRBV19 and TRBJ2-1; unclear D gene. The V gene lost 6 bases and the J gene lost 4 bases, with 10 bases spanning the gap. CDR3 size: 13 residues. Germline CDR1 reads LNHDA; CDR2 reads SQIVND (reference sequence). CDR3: CASSIGLYNEQFF. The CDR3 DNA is TGTGCCAGTAGCATCGGCCTATACAATGAGCAGTTCTTC.

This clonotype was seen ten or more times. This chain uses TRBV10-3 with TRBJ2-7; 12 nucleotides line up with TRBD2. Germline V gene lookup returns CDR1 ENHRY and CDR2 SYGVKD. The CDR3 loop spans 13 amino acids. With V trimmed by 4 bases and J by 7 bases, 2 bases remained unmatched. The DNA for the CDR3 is TGTGCCATCAGTGGGGGACTAGCGGGTGAGCAGTACTTC. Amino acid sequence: CAISGGLAGEQYF.

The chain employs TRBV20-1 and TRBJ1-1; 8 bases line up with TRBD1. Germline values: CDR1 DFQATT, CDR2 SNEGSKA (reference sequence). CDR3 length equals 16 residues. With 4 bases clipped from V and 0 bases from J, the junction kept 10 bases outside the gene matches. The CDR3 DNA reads TGCAGTGCTACAGGGGGCAGCTACGTGGTGAACACTGAAGCTTTCTTT. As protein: CSATGGSYVVNTEAFF.

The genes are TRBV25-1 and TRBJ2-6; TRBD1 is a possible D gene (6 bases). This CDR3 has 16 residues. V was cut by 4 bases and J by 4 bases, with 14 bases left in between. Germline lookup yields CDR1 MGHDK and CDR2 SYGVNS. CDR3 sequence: CASSGYRVLGANVLTF. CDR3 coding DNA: TGTGCCAGCAGTGGATACAGGGTGTTGGGGGCCAACGTCCTGACTTTC.

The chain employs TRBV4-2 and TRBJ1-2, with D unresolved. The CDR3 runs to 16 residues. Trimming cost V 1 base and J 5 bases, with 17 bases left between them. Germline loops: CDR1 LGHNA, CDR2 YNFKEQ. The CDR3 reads CASSQVEGRVGYGYTF. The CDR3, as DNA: TGTGCCAGCAGCCAAGTGGAGGGCCGGGTTGGTTATGGCTACACCTTC.

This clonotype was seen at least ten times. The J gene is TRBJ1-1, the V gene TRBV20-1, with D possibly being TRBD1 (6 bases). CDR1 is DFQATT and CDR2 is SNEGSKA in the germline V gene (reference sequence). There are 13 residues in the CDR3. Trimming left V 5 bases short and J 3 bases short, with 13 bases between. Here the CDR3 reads CSAYTGRDTEAFF. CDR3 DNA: TGCAGTGCTTACACAGGGCGCGACACTGAAGCTTTCTTT.